This TCR beta chain is drawn from a study of technical replicates of blood from several donors. Clones were read by immunoSEQ multiplex PCR, and TCRdb kept only the in-frame ones, dropping some. The sample consists of 50,000 to 65,000 clones, 90% to 95% of them appearing once. This clone was recorded only once. Germline lookup yields CDR1 MNHNS and CDR2 SASEGT. Trimming took off 3 bases at V and 6 bases at J, with 12 bases between the two ends. The CDR3 extends over 14 amino acids. V is TRBV6-1 and J is TRBJ1-5; weak D call: TRBD1 (5 bases). This receptor was taken from a human donor in good health. Some clones in this sample may be carry-over from other donors' samples. The sequencing input was PBMCs. The CDR3 here is CASSDGSGPQPQHF. The CDR3 DNA reads TGTGCCAGCAGTGATGGGTCAGGGCCTCAGCCCCAGCATTTT.